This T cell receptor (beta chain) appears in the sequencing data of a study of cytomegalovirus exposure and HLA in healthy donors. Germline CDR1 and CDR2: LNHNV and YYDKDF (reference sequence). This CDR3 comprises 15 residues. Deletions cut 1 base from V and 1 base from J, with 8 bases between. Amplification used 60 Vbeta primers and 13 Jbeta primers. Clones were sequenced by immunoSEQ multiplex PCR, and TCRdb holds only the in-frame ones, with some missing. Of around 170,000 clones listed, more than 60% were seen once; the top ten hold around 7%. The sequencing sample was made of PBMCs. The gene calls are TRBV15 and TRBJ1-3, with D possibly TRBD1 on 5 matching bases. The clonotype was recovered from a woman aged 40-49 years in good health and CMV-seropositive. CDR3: CATSRVRGSGNTIYF. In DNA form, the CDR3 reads TGTGCCACCAGCAGAGTAAGGGGATCTGGAAACACCATATATTTT. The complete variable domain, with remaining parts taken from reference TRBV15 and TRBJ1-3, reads DAMVIQNPRYQVTQFGKPVTLSCSQTLNHNVMYWYQQKSSQAPKLLFHYYDKDFNNEADTPDNFQSRRPNTSFCFLDIRSPGLGDTAMYLCATSRVRGSGNTIYFGEGSWLTVV.